Shown below are 2 T cell receptor beta chains from a single sample sequenced in a study of somatic mutations in cytotoxic T cells in rheumatoid arthritis. Here immunoSEQ multiplex PCR was the method, and the copy in TCRdb shows in-frame clones only, minus some. The sample carries about 17,000 clones, less than 80% recorded once. Sequences were obtained from CD8+ T cells sorted from blood. The source is a man in his fifties or sixties in good health.

A remark on this clone: The junction shows a germline mismatch at one end, possibly a read error. The chain joins TRBV5-1 to TRBJ2-7, with 10 bases identical to TRBD2. Germline V lookup: CDR1 SGHRS, CDR2 YFSETQ. The length of the CDR3 is 17 residues. CDR3 nucleotide sequence: TGCGCCAGCAGCCCGACTTTCGGGCTAGCGGGAGAGTACGGGCAGTACTTC. It specifies CASSPTFGLAGEYGQYF.

The chain has TRBV19 and TRBJ2-3; tentative D call: TRBD2 (5 bases). Germline loops: CDR1 LNHDA, CDR2 SQIVND (reference sequence). V lost 2 bases, J lost 4 bases, and 10 bases lay in between. The CDR3 sequence is 14 residues long. The CDR3 sequence: CASSINLAPDTQYF. DNA for the CDR3: TGTGCCAGTAGTATAAACCTAGCCCCAGATACGCAGTATTTT.